The 31 T cell receptor beta chains in this list originate from one sample, sequenced in a study of stem cell transplantation in POMP-related autoinflammatory disease. Assay: immunoSEQ multiplex PCR; the TCRdb copy retains only in-frame clones and omits some. The data show about 4,900 clones, roughly nine tenths seen once. Sequenced material: CD8+ T cells from PBMCs, taken after stem cell transplantation. These receptors all stem from a human patient with POMP-related autoinflammation and immune dysregulation (PRAID). Some T cells may be the graft donor's.

A word on this clone: Sequence at one end of the junction differs from germline and may be a read error. V gene TRBV13 combines with J gene TRBJ2-1, with 11 bases matching TRBD2. Germline V gives CDR1 PRHDT, CDR2 FYEKMQ (reference sequence). This CDR3 region has 16 residues. For the CDR3, the DNA is TGTGCCAGCAATCCCGGGACTAGCGGACCCTACACTGAGCAGTTCTTC. This encodes CASNPGTSGPYTEQFF. Combining the CDR3 with reference TRBV13 and TRBJ2-1 gives the whole variable domain AAGVIQSPRHLIKEKRETATLKCYPIPRHDTVYWYQQGPGQDPQFLISFYEKMQSDKGSIPDRFSAQQFSDYHSELNMSSLELGDSALYFCASNPGTSGPYTEQFFGPGTRLTVL.

The chain joins TRBV6-5 to TRBJ1-5; no clear D gene. The germline CDR1 and CDR2 sequences are MNHEY and SVGAGI. This CDR3 comprises 14 residues. Trimming stripped 6 bases from V and 2 bases from J, with 11 bases between. The CDR3 loop reads CASSGRVGNQPQHF. The CDR3 nucleotides read TGTGCCAGCAGCGGAAGGGTAGGCAATCAGCCCCAGCATTTT.

The CDR3 bases are TGTGCCAGCGGGTCCTCGGCAGGGGGGACCTACGAGCAGTACTTC. Translated, it gives CASGSSAGGTYEQYF. The genes are TRBV27 and TRBJ2-7, with D possibly matching TRBD1 (7 bases). Trimming cost V 8 bases and J 2 bases, with 19 bases left between them. The CDR3 has 15 amino acids. Germline V CDR1 and CDR2: MNHEY, SMNVEV (reference sequence).

The V gene is TRBV13, the J gene TRBJ2-3; 8 bases match TRBD2. J lost 4 bases, V lost 4 bases, and 10 bases had no gene match. CDR3 length: 16 amino acids. Germline lookup yields CDR1 PRHDT and CDR2 FYEKMQ (reference sequence). The CDR3, as DNA: TGTGCCAGCAGCTCCGTCAGCGGGAGCTCCCCAGATACGCAGTATTTT. Encoded protein: CASSSVSGSSPDTQYF.

The rearrangement uses TRBV4-1 and TRBJ2-3; 10 bases align to TRBD2. Germline loops: CDR1 MGHRA, CDR2 YSYEKL. V shed 1 base, J shed 2 bases, and the junction held 6 bases outside the gene matches. This CDR3 contains 17 residues. The CDR3 sequence is CASSQAGLADFTDTQYF. The CDR3 DNA reads as TGCGCCAGCAGCCAAGCCGGACTAGCGGACTTCACAGATACGCAGTATTTT.

This chain joins TRBV12-5 and TRBJ2-3; possibly TRBD2 for D (6 bases). The ends were cut back, 7 bases at V and 5 bases at J, with 13 bases in the middle. The CDR3 has 13 amino acids. Germline V gives CDR1 LGHNT, CDR2 FRNRAP. The CDR3 loop reads CASALGGEDTQYF. The CDR3 bases are TGTGCTAGTGCTCTCGGGGGAGAAGATACGCAGTATTTT.

The CDR3 DNA sequence: TGTGCCAGCAGCCAAGATTGGGACTTGTCGGGGGGAGAGTCGTACGAGCAGTACTTC. Translated: CASSQDWDLSGGESYEQYF. This sequence joins TRBV4-2 and TRBJ2-7; TRBD2 matches at 7 bases. After removal of 0 bases from V and 4 bases from J, the junction contained 18 bases not matched to a gene. Looked up from germline, CDR1 is LGHNA and CDR2 is YNFKEQ. The CDR3 is made up of 19 amino acids.

The V call is TRBV7-6, the J call TRBJ2-5, with 7 bases identical to TRBD2. Trimming at V came to 7 bases and at J to 4 bases, leaving 12 bases not matched to a gene. This CDR3 spans 15 amino acids. CDR1 is SGHVS and CDR2 is FNYEAQ in the germline V gene. CDR3 sequence reads: CASTPRVGGRETQYF. CDR3 DNA: TGTGCCAGCACCCCCCGGGTCGGGGGGAGAGAGACCCAGTACTTC.

The J gene is TRBJ1-1, the V gene TRBV20-1; 7 bases match TRBD1. The germline V gene encodes CDR1 DFQATT and CDR2 SNEGSKA (reference sequence). After removal of 3 bases from V and 3 bases from J, the junction contained 4 bases not matched to a gene. The CDR3 contains 13 residues. CDR3 residues: CSASWTGHTEAFF. DNA of the CDR3: TGCAGTGCTAGTTGGACAGGCCACACTGAAGCTTTCTTT.

CDR3 sequence reads: CASSWGVDQPQHF. CDR3 DNA: TGTGCCAGTAGCTGGGGGGTCGATCAGCCCCAGCATTTT. The chain couples TRBV19 to TRBJ1-5, with a weak D call TRBD1 (5 bases). Germline CDR1 reads LNHDA; CDR2 reads SQIVND (reference sequence). V lost 6 bases and J lost 5, with 11 bases in between. This CDR3 comprises 13 residues. The variable domain in full, with the rest retrieved from reference TRBV19 and TRBJ1-5, is DGGITQSPKYLFRKEGQNVTLSCEQNLNHDAMYWYRQDPGQGLRLIYYSQIVNDFQKGDIAEGYSVSREKKESFPLTVTSAQKNPTAFYLCASSWGVDQPQHFGDGTRLSIL.

This clone was seen only a few times. This chain links TRBV5-8 with TRBJ1-6, with 8 bases identical to TRBD1. This CDR3 is 15 amino acids long. The germline V gene encodes CDR1 SGHTS and CDR2 YDEGEE. Losses at the gene ends were 4 bases for V and 10 bases for J; bases not matched to a gene: 10. The CDR3 sequence is CASSPGQGLGSPLHF. Written as DNA, the CDR3 is TGTGCCAGCAGCCCTGGACAGGGATTAGGGTCACCCCTCCACTTT.

The V and J genes are TRBV14 and TRBJ2-1; TRBD1 matches 9 bases. The V segment lost 4 bases and the J segment 6 bases; nucleotides outside the gene matches: 7. Germline CDR1 reads SGHDN; CDR2 reads FVKESK. CDR3 length: 15 residues. As DNA, the CDR3 is TGTGCCAGCAGCCGTCGGGACAGGGATATCAATGAGCAGTTCTTC. Translation: CASSRRDRDINEQFF.

This chain links TRBV6-6 with TRBJ2-1; D ambiguous. This CDR3 region has 10 residues. V lost 2 bases and J 7 bases, leaving 0 bases between the germline ends. CDR1 is MNHNY, CDR2 SVGAGI, per germline (reference sequence). CDR3 residues: CASSYNEQFF. In DNA, the CDR3 is TGTGCCAGCAGTTACAATGAGCAGTTCTTC.

The chain employs TRBV27 and TRBJ2-5, with 8 bases aligning to TRBD1. Germline loops: CDR1 MNHEY, CDR2 SMNVEV (reference sequence). The ends lost 3 bases at V and 5 bases at J; junction bases unmatched: 8. The CDR3 covers 15 residues. DNA of the CDR3: TGTGCCAGCAGTTTCGTGACAGGGGATGGGGAGACCCAGTACTTC. Encoded protein: CASSFVTGDGETQYF.

The CDR3 DNA reads TGTGCCAGCAGCTTAATCGGCGAGGACAGTGGCTATGGCTACACCTTC. Encoded protein: CASSLIGEDSGYGYTF. This chain connects TRBV13 to TRBJ1-2, with a tentative D call TRBD1 (6 bases). The CDR3 consists of 16 residues. V was cut by 2 bases and J by 4 bases, with 17 bases left in between. Germline CDR1 PRHDT, CDR2 FYEKMQ (reference sequence).

This chain links TRBV28 with TRBJ2-1; D might be TRBD2 (6 bases). The length of the CDR3 is 13 residues. V was shortened by 3 bases and J by 5 bases, with 8 bases between the two germline ends. Germline values: CDR1 MDHEN, CDR2 SYDVKM. CDR3 sequence: CASSFSGDNEQFF. Here the CDR3 DNA reads TGTGCCAGCAGTTTTTCGGGGGACAATGAGCAGTTCTTC.

This clone was seen a single time. V gene TRBV24-1 combines with J gene TRBJ2-1; 9 bases match TRBD2. V dropped 4 bases and J dropped 3; count of bases not matched to a gene: 9. Germline V CDR1 and CDR2: KGHDR, SFDVKD. This CDR3 spans 17 amino acids. CDR3 in amino acids: CATSEAQTSGIYNEQFF. CDR3 nucleotides: TGTGCCACCAGTGAGGCACAGACTAGCGGAATCTACAATGAGCAGTTCTTC.

The sample holds one count of this clone. The rearrangement links TRBV24-1 to TRBJ2-7; D ambiguous. V lost 5 bases and J lost 1, with 8 bases in between. There are 13 residues in the CDR3. CDR1 KGHDR and CDR2 SFDVKD come from the germline V gene. CDR3 region: CATSGDHSYEQYF. The CDR3 bases are TGTGCCACCAGTGGCGACCATTCCTACGAGCAGTACTTC.

The rearrangement links TRBV19 to TRBJ1-4, with D maybe TRBD1 (5 bases). Germline V lookup: CDR1 LNHDA, CDR2 SQIVND (reference sequence). CDR3 size: 16 residues. The V end was cut by 5 bases, the J end by 6 bases, with 19 bases between. DNA for the CDR3: TGTGCCAGTAGTCCCTACGTCTCAGGGAACGATGAAAAACTGTTTTTT. Translation: CASSPYVSGNDEKLFF.

The rearrangement links TRBV14 to TRBJ2-1; 12 bases align to TRBD2. The CDR3 runs 20 residues. In germline, CDR1 is SGHDN, CDR2 FVKESK. The V and J ends lost 5 bases and 1 base, in that order; junction bases with no gene match: 15. The CDR3 region is CASSDTLRLAGGLSYNEQFF. In DNA, the CDR3 is TGTGCCAGCAGCGACACTTTACGGCTAGCGGGAGGGCTTTCCTACAATGAGCAGTTCTTC.

V and J are TRBV24-1 and TRBJ2-7; TRBD1 matches 8 bases. Per germline, CDR1 KGHDR and CDR2 SFDVKD. V shed 4 bases, J shed 2 bases, and the junction held 3 bases outside the gene matches. The CDR3 has 14 amino acids. This CDR3 is CATSEGQGPYEQYF. In DNA form, the CDR3 reads TGTGCCACCAGTGAAGGACAGGGCCCCTACGAGCAGTACTTC.

As regards this clone: Within the sample, other DNA sequences also encode this same CDR3. V is TRBV7-6 and J is TRBJ2-7; D not resolved. Germline V gene data show CDR1 as SGHVS and CDR2 as FNYEAQ. CDR3 length: 15 residues. V lost 1 base and J 3 bases, leaving 13 bases between the germline ends. This chain's CDR3 is CASSLEAATFYEQYF. The CDR3 nucleotides read TGTGCCAGCAGCTTAGAAGCAGCAACCTTCTACGAGCAGTACTTC.

A note on this clone: No DNA is shown, since the ends of the CDR3 on it are uncertain; the CDR3 is the one TCRdb lists. The J gene is TRBJ2-1, the V gene TRBV7-6; TRBD2 is the table's D call, not checked against the DNA. The CDR3 comprises 17 residues, both ends counted. Germline V gene data show CDR1 as SGHVS and CDR2 as FNYEAQ. The CDR3 spells CASSFGPGLAGYNEQFF.

The gene calls are TRBV19 and TRBJ2-1; maybe TRBD1 (5 bases). This CDR3 spans 15 amino acids. With 5 bases removed from V and 0 bases from J, the gap between germline ends came to 11 bases. Germline assignment: CDR1 LNHDA and CDR2 SQIVND (reference sequence). The CDR3 sequence: CASSVGVVSYNEQFF. The DNA for the CDR3 is TGTGCCAGTAGTGTAGGGGTCGTCTCCTACAATGAGCAGTTCTTC.

V and J are TRBV3-1 (or the pseudogene TRBV3-2) and TRBJ2-5; no reliable D call. The germline CDR1 and CDR2 sequences are LGHDT and YNNKEL (reference sequence). Trimming pared 4 bases from V and 5 bases from J, leaving 14 bases between. This CDR3 has 14 amino acids. CDR3 residues: CASSPRTIWETQYF. CDR3 sequence (DNA): TGTGCCAGCAGCCCACGGACGATTTGGGAGACCCAGTACTTC.

This clone was found a few times. This rearrangement joins TRBV9 to TRBJ1-2; D is unclear. Trimming shortened V by 3 bases and J by 6 bases, and 9 bases separated the two germline ends. CDR1 and CDR2 from the germline V gene are SGDLS and YYNGEE. This CDR3 has 12 amino acids. CDR3 in amino acids: CASSADGDGYTF. The CDR3 DNA sequence: TGTGCCAGCAGCGCCGACGGCGATGGCTACACCTTC.

The CDR3 region is CASSTLAGAKENNEQFF. The CDR3 nucleotides read TGTGCCAGCAGCACTCTAGCGGGAGCTAAGGAAAACAATGAGCAGTTCTTC. This chain uses TRBV13 with TRBJ2-1; 10 bases map to TRBD2. The CDR3 has 17 residues. CDR1 and CDR2 from the germline V gene are PRHDT and FYEKMQ (reference sequence). J lost 5 bases, V lost 5 bases, and 12 bases had no gene match.

The chain recombines TRBV18 with TRBJ1-3, with D possibly matching TRBD1 (6 bases). There are 19 residues in the CDR3. V dropped 3 bases and J dropped 0 bases, with 21 bases sitting between them. Germline-derived CDR1 and CDR2 are KGHSH and LQKENI. CDR3: CASSPRGPNRAGSGNTIYF. The CDR3 DNA is TGTGCCAGCTCACCCCGTGGCCCGAACAGGGCCGGCTCTGGAAACACCATATATTTT.

The chain has TRBV6-2 or TRBV6-3 and TRBJ1-2; D is ambiguous. This CDR3 contains 15 residues. Per germline, CDR1 MNHEY and CDR2 SVGEGT. Trimming took 2 bases from V and 1 from J, leaving 11 bases between them. The CDR3 bases are TGTGCCAGCAGTTACCGCGGGCACCATAACTATGGCTACACCTTC. This sequence encodes CASSYRGHHNYGYTF.

V usage is TRBV5-5 and J usage is TRBJ2-7; 10 nucleotides agree with TRBD2. V gave up 1 base and J gave up 2 bases; unmatched junction bases: 0. This CDR3 comprises 14 residues. CDR1 is SGHKS and CDR2 is YYEKEE in the germline V gene (reference sequence). The CDR3 is CASSLTSGTYEQYF. The DNA of the CDR3 is TGTGCCAGCAGCTTGACTAGCGGGACCTACGAGCAGTACTTC.

The sample holds one count of this clone. V and J are TRBV27 and TRBJ2-7; D not certain. Germline CDR1 and CDR2: MNHEY and SMNVEV (reference sequence). CDR3 length: 13 amino acids. Trimming shortened V by 2 bases and J by 4 bases, and 9 bases separated the two germline ends. The CDR3, as DNA: TGTGCCAGCAGTTTAATGCCTACTTACGAGCAGTACTTC. This encodes CASSLMPTYEQYF.